This T cell receptor (beta chain) was sequenced for a study of T cell responses to AZD1222 COVID-19 vaccine. The CDR3 consists of 13 residues. Between the trimmed V and J ends, which lost 5 bases and 0 bases, there was a span of 2 bases. CDR1 is SGHTA, CDR2 FQGNSA, per germline. Sequenced by immunoSEQ multiplex PCR; TCRdb stores in-frame clones only, minus some. The table lists 70,000 to 90,000 clones, over 85% of them singletons. The table lists this clone with a few counts. The antigen remains undetermined. Study observations and caveats: No repertoire was sampled before or during the peak T cell response, only after it. Spike-wide coverage was observed for vaccine-associated CD4 TCRs, with dominant responses at 160-218 and 743-854.

The rearrangement uses TRBV7-2 and TRBJ1-6; D gene uncertain. The sequencing here drew on peripheral blood, taken on day 0 of AZD1222 vaccination. The source is an adult in good health. Written as DNA, the CDR3 is TGTGCCAGCAGCATCTCCTATAATTCACCCCTCCACTTT. Its translation is CASSISYNSPLHF.